This is a list of T cell receptor beta chains from one sample in a study of shared clonotypes between healthy human individuals. The protocol was immunoSEQ multiplex PCR, while the TCRdb copy is restricted to in-frame clones and leaves out a portion. The sample contains approximately 2,200,000 clones, 90% to 95% of which appear only once. The specimen was naive CD8+ T cells from PBMCs. The receptors were gathered from a man younger than 35 in good health. Some clones in this sample may be carry-over from other donors' samples. Each CDR3 is given with its conserved first and last residue.

v_call	j_call	cdr3_aa
TRBV14	TRBJ2-7	CASSQDGGRVKEQYF
TRBV25-1	TRBJ2-1	CASSRNGDEQFF
TRBV20-1	TRBJ2-1	CSARPPTEQFF
TRBV27	TRBJ1-1	CASSSGVNTEAFF
TRBV9	TRBJ1-5	CASSAGGYQPQHF
TRBV25-1	TRBJ1-4	CASSGPGTGSANEKLFF
TRBV11-3	TRBJ1-5	CASSRGPGGREPRSKQPQHF
TRBV14	TRBJ1-2	CASSQVYGVYGYTF
TRBV27	TRBJ1-1	CASSNRQNTEAFF
TRBV27	TRBJ2-3	CASSLRTGYDTQYF
TRBV9	TRBJ2-2	CASSGTGVTGELFF
TRBV27	TRBJ1-1	CASSLRPTGEWYTEAFF
TRBV6-5	TRBJ2-2	CASTSSGRDTGELFF
TRBV9	TRBJ1-2	CASSEGAANYGYTF
TRBV27	TRBJ2-7	CASSLSGADEQYF
TRBV7-8	TRBJ2-7	CASSFRASSYEQYF
TRBV28	TRBJ2-7	CASSRNEQYF
TRBV4-3	TRBJ2-1	CASSQLEYNEQFF
TRBV7-9	TRBJ1-4	CASSPTGPTNEKLFF
TRBV7-8	TRBJ1-5	CASSLSGQGEGQPQHF
TRBV2	TRBJ1-1	CASSDGNKAFF
TRBV9	TRBJ1-1	CASSVWDSGTEAFF
TRBV5-1	TRBJ2-7	CASSPGGPVASGIRYEQYF
TRBV11-2	TRBJ2-3	CASSLNPGQTTTDTQYF
TRBV30	TRBJ2-1	CAWRERLAYYNEQFF
TRBV28	TRBJ2-1	CASSPSPYNEQFF
TRBV27	TRBJ2-1	CASSLSLAGVFHEQFF